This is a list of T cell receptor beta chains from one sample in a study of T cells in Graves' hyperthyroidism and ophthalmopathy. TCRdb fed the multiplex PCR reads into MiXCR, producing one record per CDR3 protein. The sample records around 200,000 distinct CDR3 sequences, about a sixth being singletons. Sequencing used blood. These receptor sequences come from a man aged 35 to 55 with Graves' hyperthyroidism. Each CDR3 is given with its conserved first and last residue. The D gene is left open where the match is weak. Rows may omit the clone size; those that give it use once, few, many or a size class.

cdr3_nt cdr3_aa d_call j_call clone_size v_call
TGTGCCAGCAGCCCCGACCCAGGGGAAGTGAACACTGAAGCTTTCTTT CASSPDPGEVNTEAFF . TRBJ1-1 many TRBV5-5
TGCAGTGCTGCCCGGGGGGGGGGCCTTAACAATGAGCAGTTCTTC CSAARGGGLNNEQFF TRBD2 TRBJ2-1 . TRBV20-1
TGTGCCATCAGTGAAGAGGACAGTTCGCGGACCCAGTACTTC CAISEEDSSRTQYF . TRBJ2-5 many TRBV10-3
TGCGCCAGCAGCCAGAGGACAGGGAGGAACACTGAAGCTTTCTTT CASSQRTGRNTEAFF TRBD1 TRBJ1-1 few TRBV4-3
TGCGCCAGCAGTGAGTCGACAGTAGGCGAGCAGTACTTC CASSESTVGEQYF . TRBJ2-7 many TRBV10-1
TGTGCCAGCAGTGCCCCCGGGGGGCTGAACACTGAAGCTTTCTTT CASSAPGGLNTEAFF . TRBJ1-1 many TRBV12-3/TRBV12-4
TGTGCCAGCCGCCCGACGACAGGGGCTGGCGGCTACACCTTC CASRPTTGAGGYTF TRBD1 TRBJ1-2 few TRBV18
TGTGCCAGCAGCTTGGACAGGGCGTCCCAAGAGACCCAGTACTTC CASSLDRASQETQYF . TRBJ2-5 . TRBV5-4
TGTGCCAGCAGCCAAACTAGTCATAGTGAGCAGTTCTTC CASSQTSHSEQFF . TRBJ2-1 . TRBV7-6
TGTGCCAGCAGGTCCAGTTTTCACGGCTACACCTTC CASRSSFHGYTF . TRBJ1-2 . TRBV9
TGTGCCAGCAGCTTAGTCATAACGTGGGGGGCCTTAGAGACCCAGTACTTC CASSLVITWGALETQYF . TRBJ2-5 . TRBV7-2
TGTGCCAGCAGTTTATTACTCAATGAGCAGTTCTTC CASSLLLNEQFF . TRBJ2-1 . TRBV28
TGTGCCACCAGGGACAGTACACAAGAGACCCAGTACTTC CATRDSTQETQYF . TRBJ2-5 many TRBV24-1
TGTGCCAGCTCACCATTAGTGGGGACCGGGGAGCTGTTTTTT CASSPLVGTGELFF . TRBJ2-2 few TRBV18
TGTGCCAGCAGCCGTGGGACACTGAGGGGGAAAGAGACCCAGTACTTC CASSRGTLRGKETQYF . TRBJ2-5 many TRBV7-3
TGTGCCAGTAGTCCTGGGGCGGCTCGGGGCACTGAAGCTTTCTTT CASSPGAARGTEAFF . TRBJ1-1 many TRBV19
TGTGCCAGCAGGGGTACCTCTGGGGAGCAGTACTTC CASRGTSGEQYF . TRBJ2-7 . TRBV5-6
TGTGCCACCAGCAGAGATTTTCAGCCAACCTACGAGCAGTACTTC CATSRDFQPTYEQYF . TRBJ2-7 many TRBV15
TGCAGTGCTAGAGAGTATCGAAGGGTTGAAGCTTTCTTT CSAREYRRVEAFF . TRBJ1-1 many TRBV20-1